A selection of T cell receptor beta chains follows, all from one sample in a study of Ad26.COV2.S vaccination and SARS-CoV-2 variants. TCRdb's table, derived via immunoSEQ multiplex PCR, lists solely in-frame clones and lacks some. The table has over 110,000 clones, just over 85% seen once. This specimen was peripheral blood, taken after recovery from COVID-19. These receptors came from a human donor who had recovered from COVID-19. CDR3s include the opening cysteine and the closing phenylalanine or tryptophan. The D gene is left open where the match is weak. Part of the rows lack a size; the others show once, few, many or a class for expanded clones.

CASSPTGINNEQFF TGCGCCAGCAGCCCGACAGGCATCAACAATGAGCAGTTCTTC TRBJ2-1 once TRBV5-1 NA
CASSSGQLFNSPLHF TGTGCCAGCAGCTCTGGACAGCTTTTTAATTCACCCCTCCACTTT TRBJ1-6 NA TRBV28 NA
CASSLEGVSAYEQYF TGTGCCAGCAGCTTGGAAGGGGTGAGCGCCTACGAGCAGTACTTC TRBJ2-7 NA TRBV7-9 NA
CSVEREVSGNTIYF TGCAGCGTTGAGCGGGAAGTCTCTGGAAACACCATATATTTT TRBJ1-3 NA TRBV29-1 NA
CASSPRGASGGYMAYNEQFF TGTGCCAGCAGCCCTCGGGGGGCTAGCGGGGGTTATATGGCATACAATGAGCAGTTCTTC TRBJ2-1 NA TRBV5-5 TRBD2
CSVEDQSYGYTF TGCAGCGTTGAAGATCAGTCGTATGGCTACACCTTC TRBJ1-2 NA TRBV29-1 NA
CASSLTGLSSYEQYF TGTGCCAGCAGCTTGACGGGACTGAGCTCCTACGAGCAGTACTTC TRBJ2-7 once TRBV27 NA
CASRTWTSGGTSDGKTQYF TGTGCCAGTAGGACCTGGACTAGCGGGGGGACTTCGGATGGGAAGACCCAGTACTTC TRBJ2-5 once TRBV19 TRBD2
CASSPMKSTDTQYF TGTGCCAGCTCACCAATGAAGAGCACAGATACGCAGTATTTT TRBJ2-3 NA TRBV18 NA
CASSYWDRGNSPLHF TGTGCCAGCAGTTACTGGGACAGGGGAAATTCACCCCTCCACTTT TRBJ1-6 NA TRBV6-5 TRBD1
CASIPGTGVGISNQPQHF TGTGCCAGCATCCCCGGGACAGGGGTAGGGATAAGCAATCAGCCCCAGCATTTT TRBJ1-5 NA TRBV28 TRBD1
CATSRGLAGGYGNEQFF TGTGCCACCAGCAGAGGACTAGCGGGGGGGTACGGCAATGAGCAGTTCTTC TRBJ2-1 NA TRBV15 TRBD2
CASTSGANVLTF TGTGCCAGTACCTCTGGGGCCAACGTCCTGACTTTC TRBJ2-6 NA TRBV19 NA
CASSGLVWDRRNTIYF TGTGCCAGCAGTGGATTAGTATGGGACAGAAGAAACACCATATATTTT TRBJ1-3 NA TRBV2 TRBD1
CASSEVNLDRTTDTQYF TGTGCCAGCAGTGAGGTTAATTTGGACAGGACCACAGATACGCAGTATTTT TRBJ2-3 NA TRBV25-1 TRBD1
CASRHRGARTYEQYF TGTGCCAGCCGACATAGAGGGGCCAGGACCTACGAGCAGTACTTC TRBJ2-7 NA TRBV6-6 NA
CASSRDRGSWDEQFF TGTGCCAGCAGCCGGGACAGGGGGTCTTGGGATGAGCAGTTCTTC TRBJ2-1 NA TRBV14 TRBD1
CASSLENAEAFF TGTGCCAGCAGCCTCGAAAACGCTGAAGCTTTCTTT TRBJ1-1 NA TRBV5-8 NA
CAVRDSRDNEQFF TGTGCCGTCCGGGACTCACGTGACAATGAGCAGTTCTTC TRBJ2-1 many TRBV6-5 NA
CASSLQAASTDTQYF TGTGCCAGCAGTTTACAAGCGGCTAGCACAGATACGCAGTATTTT TRBJ2-3 NA TRBV28 NA
CASSPQRVDYGYTF TGTGCCAGCAGCCCCCAAAGGGTAGACTATGGCTACACCTTC TRBJ1-2 NA TRBV13 NA
CASSWGQDPPEQYF TGTGCCAGCAGCTGGGGACAGGACCCCCCCGAGCAGTACTTC TRBJ2-7 NA TRBV11-2 TRBD1
CASSFYWLRSTEAFF TGTGCCAGCAGTTTCTACTGGCTTAGGAGCACTGAAGCTTTCTTT TRBJ1-1 NA TRBV6-2/TRBV6-3 NA
CASSLLGSSHEKLFF TGTGCCAGCAGCTTATTAGGGAGCTCCCATGAAAAACTGTTTTTT TRBJ1-4 NA TRBV7-8 NA
CASRTRQDEQFF TGTGCCAGCCGTACTCGTCAAGACGAGCAGTTCTTC TRBJ2-1 NA TRBV2 NA
CASSHQGADTQYF TGTGCCAGCAGCCACCAGGGTGCAGATACGCAGTATTTT TRBJ2-3 NA TRBV14 NA
CATSRGGQGGYEQYF TGTGCCACCAGCAGAGGAGGACAGGGAGGGTACGAGCAGTACTTC TRBJ2-7 NA TRBV15 NA
CASSSESGTRNTEAFF TGTGCCAGCAGTTCCGAATCGGGGACCCGGAACACTGAAGCTTTCTTT TRBJ1-1 NA TRBV28 NA
CASSLQPGEKLFF TGTGCCAGCAGCTTACAACCGGGTGAAAAACTGTTTTTT TRBJ1-4 NA TRBV7-9 NA
CASSPHRDRASPLHF TGTGCCAGCAGTCCACACCGGGACCGCGCTTCACCCCTCCACTTT TRBJ1-6 NA TRBV28 NA